This T cell receptor (beta chain) came from a study of blood T cell repertoires in COVID-19. At the level of the study: Italy, Spain and the United States were the sources of the convalescent and acute COVID-19 samples. The cDNA or gDNA used as material had been derived from T cells, B-cell-depleted T cells, or PBMCs.

The V and J ends lost 3 bases and 1 base respectively, with 9 bases between them. The CDR3 length is 14 residues. In germline, CDR1 is MDHEN, CDR2 SYDVKM. In the authors' workflow: By means of reference gene primer amplification, nucleated cell counts were estimated. Libraries were prepared by immunoSEQ multiplex PCR; TCRdb keeps only in-frame clonotypes and omits some of them. V and J calls and clone size are given by that table; D and trimming were obtained from the DNA. Found here are over 55,000 clones, over 70% of them singletons; the top ten hold 25% to 40%. The clonotype was recovered from a human donor in a cohort sampled during active COVID-19. The gene calls are TRBV28 and TRBJ1-1; D is ambiguous. The sequenced material came from peripheral blood. The CDR3 protein is CASSLYQRNTEAFF. The CDR3 DNA reads as TGTGCCAGCAGTTTGTACCAGCGGAACACTGAAGCTTTCTTT.